The clone carrying this T cell receptor (beta chain) was counted between two and nine times. Its antigen is still unknown. This sample was taken from a study of T-cell memory formation after mild COVID-19. V shed 4 bases and J shed 9 bases, with 22 bases lying between them. This CDR3 spans 16 amino acids. The V gene's germline CDR1 is LGHNA and CDR2 YSLEER. TCRdb reprocessed the 5' RACE reads with MiXCR, giving one entry per CDR3 protein. This table holds over 150,000 distinct CDR3 sequences, approximately 18% found once. Study observations and caveats: The study found balanced CD4/CD8 in clones contracting day 15 to 85 and a CD4+ lean in later expanders. Clones that contracted clustered mainly in CM and EM if CD4+ and in EMRA if CD8+. The study detected some responding clones in pre-infection memory, suggesting cross-reactive memory joined.

The chain uses TRBV4-3 and TRBJ2-1; possibly TRBD2 for D (7 bases). The sequence was collected from a young man who had mild COVID-19 (a few samples of this study predate the infection). Cell type and time point are not known. The source material was PBMCs or a T cell subset sorted from them (not recorded which). Here the CDR3 DNA reads TGCGCCAGCAGCCGAAGGGGGGGGGCCGTGGATAGTGAGCAGTTCTTC. It translates to CASSRRGGAVDSEQFF.